The 14 T cell receptor beta chains below come from one sample, sequenced in a study of cytomegalovirus exposure and HLA in healthy donors. Use of 60 Vbeta and 13 Jbeta primers characterized the PCR. Here immunoSEQ multiplex PCR was the method, and the copy in TCRdb shows in-frame clones only, minus some. The sample lists roughly 76,000 clones, 86% occurring once. What was sequenced was PBMCs. All receptors derive from a woman in her twenties or thirties in good health and CMV-seronegative.

The V call is TRBV12-5, the J call TRBJ1-2; a weak D match, TRBD1 (6 bases). Trimming removed 10 bases from V and 4 bases from J, with 13 bases in between. CDR3 size: 12 residues. The germline gives CDR1 LGHNT, CDR2 FRNRAP. The CDR3 spells CATAGGSYGYTF. For the CDR3, the DNA is TGTGCTACCGCTGGGGGCAGCTATGGCTACACCTTC.

This rearrangement joins TRBV13 to TRBJ2-1; a weak D match, TRBD2 (6 bases). Germline-derived CDR1 and CDR2 are PRHDT and FYEKMQ (reference sequence). The V end lost 0 bases, the J end lost 9 bases, and 9 bases lay between the germline ends. This CDR3 spans 13 amino acids. This CDR3 reads CASSLGLAGEQFF. In DNA, the CDR3 is TGTGCCAGCAGCTTAGGACTAGCAGGTGAGCAGTTCTTC. The full variable domain, its missing parts supplied by reference TRBV13 and TRBJ2-1, is AAGVIQSPRHLIKEKRETATLKCYPIPRHDTVYWYQQGPGQDPQFLISFYEKMQSDKGSIPDRFSAQQFSDYHSELNMSSLELGDSALYFCASSLGLAGEQFFGPGTRLTVL.

The chain combines TRBV30 with TRBJ2-1; 12 bases line up with TRBD2. This CDR3 contains 15 residues. V lost 0 bases, J lost 9 bases, and 6 bases stayed unmatched. Germline V gene sequence: CDR1 GTSNPN, CDR2 SVGIG (reference sequence). The CDR3: CAWSVGLAGGGEQFF. CDR3 bases: TGTGCCTGGAGTGTAGGCCTAGCGGGAGGGGGTGAGCAGTTCTTC.

This sequence joins TRBV7-2 and TRBJ2-7, with a tentative D call TRBD1 (5 bases). The CDR3 sequence is 15 residues long. The germline V gene has CDR1 SGHTA and CDR2 FQGNSA. The V and J ends lost 1 base and 2 bases respectively, with 12 bases between them. CDR3 in DNA: TGTGCCAGCAGCTTAGTTGGCAGGGCTACCTACGAGCAGTACTTC. Residues: CASSLVGRATYEQYF.

The CDR3 spells CASSFRPSGYNEQFF. The CDR3 DNA reads as TGCGCCAGCAGCTTCCGACCTAGCGGCTACAATGAGCAGTTCTTC. The chain has TRBV5-1 and TRBJ2-1; 7 bases fit TRBD2. The germline V gene has CDR1 SGHRS and CDR2 YFSETQ. The length of the CDR3 is 15 residues. The junction had 5 bases not matched to a gene; V was cut back by 2 bases and J by 3 bases.

The V gene is TRBV9, the J gene TRBJ2-5; TRBD1 aligns across 9 bases. Germline lookup yields CDR1 SGDLS and CDR2 YYNGEE. The CDR3 loop spans 16 amino acids. Trimming took 2 bases from V and 1 from J; bases not matched to a gene: 6. Here the CDR3 reads CASSVRDRELQETQYF. The CDR3 DNA reads as TGTGCCAGCAGCGTCCGGGACAGGGAACTCCAAGAGACCCAGTACTTC. The complete variable domain, with remaining parts taken from reference TRBV9 and TRBJ2-5, reads DSGVTQTPKHLITATGQRVTLRCSPRSGDLSVYWYQQSLDQGLQFLIQYYNGEERAKGNILERFSAQQFPDLHSELNLSSLELGDSALYFCASSVRDRELQETQYFGPGTRLLVL.

This chain uses TRBV6-1 with TRBJ1-2; 12 nucleotides agree with TRBD1. CDR1 and CDR2 from the germline V gene are MNHNS and SASEGT. The CDR3 consists of 16 residues. J was trimmed by 4 bases and V by 3 bases; bases with no gene match: 6. The CDR3 bases are TGTGCCAGCAGTGATGTGGGACAGGGGGCGATCTATGGCTACACCTTC. Amino acids: CASSDVGQGAIYGYTF.

This clone has only one observation. This sequence joins TRBV6-1 and TRBJ2-6, with D tentatively TRBD2 (5 bases). The V and J ends lost 2 bases and 0 bases respectively, with 11 bases between them. The CDR3 totals 17 residues. Germline CDR1 and CDR2: MNHNS and SASEGT. CDR3 sequence reads: CASSEIPGNSGANVLTF. CDR3 bases: TGTGCCAGCAGTGAAATCCCGGGGAACTCTGGGGCCAACGTCCTGACTTTC.

This clone was detected once. J is TRBJ1-5 and V is TRBV27; D is possibly TRBD1 (5 bases). CDR3 length: 13 residues. V was cut by 5 bases and J by 7 bases, with 12 bases left in between. Looked up from germline, CDR1 is MNHEY and CDR2 is SMNVEV (reference sequence). The CDR3 coding sequence is TGTGCCAGCAGTGCGGGACTAGGGCAGCCCCAGCATTTT. Residues: CASSAGLGQPQHF.

The V gene is TRBV27, the J gene TRBJ1-5; TRBD1 aligns across 9 bases. CDR1 MNHEY and CDR2 SMNVEV come from the germline V gene (reference sequence). CDR3 size: 14 residues. V was pared by 7 bases and J by 3 bases, with 4 bases of the junction left unmatched. The CDR3 loop is CASMNRGPNQPQHF. CDR3 DNA sequence: TGTGCCAGCATGAACAGGGGGCCCAATCAGCCCCAGCATTTT.

The chain joins TRBV6-4 to TRBJ2-3; D perhaps matches TRBD1 (5 bases). Trimming removed 6 bases at V and 0 bases at J, with 13 bases between. This CDR3 has 15 amino acids. Per germline, CDR1 MRHNA and CDR2 SNTAGT. The CDR3 DNA reads as TGTGCCAGCAGCACAGGAATTTCTAGCACAGATACGCAGTATTTT. Protein product: CASSTGISSTDTQYF.

The rearrangement uses TRBV4-1 and TRBJ2-7, with a weak D call TRBD1 (7 bases). V was trimmed by 4 bases and J by 4 bases, leaving 23 bases between them. There are 17 residues in the CDR3. The germline V gene encodes CDR1 MGHRA and CDR2 YSYEKL. CDR3: CASSLPLGRRGPYEQYF. In DNA, the CDR3 is TGCGCCAGCAGCCTTCCTCTTGGTCGGAGGGGGCCGTACGAGCAGTACTTC.

The chain is built from TRBV11-2 and TRBJ2-7, with TRBD1 as a possible D gene (5 bases). Trimming pared 4 bases from V and 0 bases from J, leaving 13 bases between. This CDR3 has 15 amino acids. Germline CDR1 SGHAT, CDR2 FQNNGV. CDR3 loop: CASSSPTGVSYEQYF. CDR3 in DNA: TGTGCCAGCAGCTCCCCCACAGGAGTCTCCTACGAGCAGTACTTC. Filled out from reference TRBV11-2 and TRBJ2-7, the complete variable domain reads EAGVAQSPRYKIIEKRQSVAFWCNPISGHATLYWYQQILGQGPKLLIQFQNNGVVDDSQLPKDRFSAERLKGVDSTLKIQPAKLEDSAVYLCASSSPTGVSYEQYFGPGTRLTVT.

Only one count was recorded for this clone. One end of the junction is discordant with germline, which a read error may explain. The genes are TRBV7-7 and TRBJ2-2; 8 nucleotides agree with TRBD1. CDR3 length equals 16 residues. Looked up from germline, CDR1 is SSHAT and CDR2 is FNYEAQ (reference sequence). The CDR3 region is CASSRETGANTGELFF. The CDR3 DNA follows: TGTGCTAGCAGCCGCGAGACAGGGGCGAACACCGGGGAGCTGTTTTTT.